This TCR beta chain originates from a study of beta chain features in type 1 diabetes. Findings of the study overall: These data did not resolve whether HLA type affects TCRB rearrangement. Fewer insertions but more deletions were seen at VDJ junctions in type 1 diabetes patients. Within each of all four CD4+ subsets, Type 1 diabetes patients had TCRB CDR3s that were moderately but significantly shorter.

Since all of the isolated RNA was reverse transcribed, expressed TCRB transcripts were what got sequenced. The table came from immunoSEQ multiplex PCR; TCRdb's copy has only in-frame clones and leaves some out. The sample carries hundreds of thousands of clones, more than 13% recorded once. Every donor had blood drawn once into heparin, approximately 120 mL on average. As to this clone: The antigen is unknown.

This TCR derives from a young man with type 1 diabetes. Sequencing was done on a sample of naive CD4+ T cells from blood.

This chain's CDR3 is CALGTGVSNQPQHF. As DNA, the CDR3 is TGTGCGCTCGGGACAGGCGTCAGCAATCAGCCCCAGCATTTT. V usage is TRBV6-1 and J usage is TRBJ1-5, with 8 positions matching TRBD1. CDR3 size: 14 residues. The germline V gene has CDR1 MNHNS and CDR2 SASEGT.